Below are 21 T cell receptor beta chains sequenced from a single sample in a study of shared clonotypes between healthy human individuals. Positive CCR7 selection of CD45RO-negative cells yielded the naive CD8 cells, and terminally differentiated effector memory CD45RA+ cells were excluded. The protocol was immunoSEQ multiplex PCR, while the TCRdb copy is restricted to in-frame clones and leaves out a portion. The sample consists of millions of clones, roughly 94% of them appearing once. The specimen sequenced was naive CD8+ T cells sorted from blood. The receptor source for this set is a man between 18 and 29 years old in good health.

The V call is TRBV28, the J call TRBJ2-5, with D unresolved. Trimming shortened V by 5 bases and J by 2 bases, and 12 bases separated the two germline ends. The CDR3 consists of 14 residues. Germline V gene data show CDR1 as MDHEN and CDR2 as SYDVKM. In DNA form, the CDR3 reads TGTGCCAGCAGTCGAGCGATAAGGCAAGAGACCCAGTACTTC. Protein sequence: CASSRAIRQETQYF.

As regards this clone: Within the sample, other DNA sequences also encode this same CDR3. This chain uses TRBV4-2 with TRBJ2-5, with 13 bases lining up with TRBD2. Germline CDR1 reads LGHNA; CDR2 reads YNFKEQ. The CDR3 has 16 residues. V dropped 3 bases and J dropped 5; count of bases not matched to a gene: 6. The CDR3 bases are TGTGCCAGCAGCCAGGGAACTAGCGGGGGGGCGGAGACCCAGTACTTC. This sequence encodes CASSQGTSGGAETQYF.

The CDR3 sequence is CASSSAPGTGDYEQYF. CDR3 sequence (DNA): TGTGCCAGCAGTTCTGCCCCCGGGACAGGGGACTACGAGCAGTACTTC. The chain recombines TRBV28 with TRBJ2-7; 10 bases fit TRBD1. J was trimmed by 3 bases and V by 4 bases; bases with no gene match: 9. The CDR3 spans 16 residues. CDR1 is MDHEN and CDR2 is SYDVKM in the germline V gene.

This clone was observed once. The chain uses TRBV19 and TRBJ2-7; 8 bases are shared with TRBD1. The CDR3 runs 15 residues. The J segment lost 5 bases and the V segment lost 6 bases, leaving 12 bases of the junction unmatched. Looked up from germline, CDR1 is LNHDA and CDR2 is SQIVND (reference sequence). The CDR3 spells CASSDRTGKNHEQYF. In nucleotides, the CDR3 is TGTGCCAGTAGCGACAGGACAGGGAAGAACCACGAGCAGTACTTC.

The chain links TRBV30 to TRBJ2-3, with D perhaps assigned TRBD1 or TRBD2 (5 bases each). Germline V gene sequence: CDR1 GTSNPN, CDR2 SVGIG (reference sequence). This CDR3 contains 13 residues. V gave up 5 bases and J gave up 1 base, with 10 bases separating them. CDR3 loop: CAWGETGTDTQYF. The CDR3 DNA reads TGTGCCTGGGGGGAGACAGGCACAGATACGCAGTATTTT.

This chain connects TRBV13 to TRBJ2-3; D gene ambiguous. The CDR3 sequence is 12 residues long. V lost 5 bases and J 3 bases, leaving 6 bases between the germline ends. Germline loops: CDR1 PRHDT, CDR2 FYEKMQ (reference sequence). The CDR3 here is CASSQRTDTQYF. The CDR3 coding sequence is TGTGCCAGCAGCCAAAGGACAGATACGCAGTATTTT.

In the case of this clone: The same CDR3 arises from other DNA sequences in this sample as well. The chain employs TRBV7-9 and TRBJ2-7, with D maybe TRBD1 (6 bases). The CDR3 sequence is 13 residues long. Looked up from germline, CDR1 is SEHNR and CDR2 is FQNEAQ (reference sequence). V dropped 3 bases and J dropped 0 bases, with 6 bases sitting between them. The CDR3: CASSFRGSYEQYF. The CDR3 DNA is TGTGCCAGCAGCTTCAGGGGCTCCTACGAGCAGTACTTC. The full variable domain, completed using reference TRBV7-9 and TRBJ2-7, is DTGVSQNPRHKITKRGQNVTFRCDPISEHNRLYWYRQTLGQGPEFLTYFQNEAQLEKSRLLSDRFSAERPKGSFSTLEIQRTEQGDSAMYLCASSFRGSYEQYFGPGTRLTVT.

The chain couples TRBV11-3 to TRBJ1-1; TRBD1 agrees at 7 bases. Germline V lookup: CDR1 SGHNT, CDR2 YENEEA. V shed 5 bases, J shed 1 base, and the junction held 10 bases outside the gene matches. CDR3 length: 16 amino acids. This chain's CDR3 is CASSASPGTANTEAFF. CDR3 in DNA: TGTGCCAGCAGCGCCAGCCCTGGGACAGCGAACACTGAAGCTTTCTTT.

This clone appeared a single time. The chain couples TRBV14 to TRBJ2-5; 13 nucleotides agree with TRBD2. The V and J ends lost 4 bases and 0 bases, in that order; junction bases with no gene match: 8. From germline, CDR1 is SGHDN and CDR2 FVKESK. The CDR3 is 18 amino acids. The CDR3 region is CASSPGLAGDQYQETQYF. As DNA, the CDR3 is TGTGCCAGCAGCCCTGGACTAGCGGGGGATCAATACCAAGAGACCCAGTACTTC.

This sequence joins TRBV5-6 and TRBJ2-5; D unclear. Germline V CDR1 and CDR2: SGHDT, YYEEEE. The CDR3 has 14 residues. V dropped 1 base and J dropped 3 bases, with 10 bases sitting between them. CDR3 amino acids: CASSLNYAKETQYF. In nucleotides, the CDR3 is TGTGCCAGCAGCTTGAACTATGCGAAAGAGACCCAGTACTTC.

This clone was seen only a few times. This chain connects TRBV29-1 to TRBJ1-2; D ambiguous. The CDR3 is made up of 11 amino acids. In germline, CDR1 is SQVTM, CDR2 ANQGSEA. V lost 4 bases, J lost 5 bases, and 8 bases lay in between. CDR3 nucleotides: TGCAGCGTTGCTGAACTTTATGGCTACACCTTC. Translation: CSVAELYGYTF.

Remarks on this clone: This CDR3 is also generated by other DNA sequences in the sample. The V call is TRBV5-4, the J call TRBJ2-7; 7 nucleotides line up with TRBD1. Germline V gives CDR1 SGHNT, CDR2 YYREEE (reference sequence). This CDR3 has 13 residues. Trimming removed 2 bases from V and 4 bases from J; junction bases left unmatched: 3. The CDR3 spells CASSLGGRYEQYF. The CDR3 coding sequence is TGTGCCAGCAGCTTAGGGGGCAGGTACGAGCAGTACTTC.

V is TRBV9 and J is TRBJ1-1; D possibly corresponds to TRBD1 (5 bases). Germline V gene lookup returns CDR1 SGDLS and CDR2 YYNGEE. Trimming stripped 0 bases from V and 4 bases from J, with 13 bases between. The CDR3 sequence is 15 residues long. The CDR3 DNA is TGTGCCAGCAGCGTAGAAGGGGCAGTATCCACTGAAGCTTTCTTT. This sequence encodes CASSVEGAVSTEAFF.

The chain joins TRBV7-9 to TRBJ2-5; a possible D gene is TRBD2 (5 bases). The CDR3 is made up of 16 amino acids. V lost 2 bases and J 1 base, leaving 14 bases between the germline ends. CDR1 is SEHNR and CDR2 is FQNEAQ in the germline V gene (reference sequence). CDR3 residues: CASSLFPEGLQETQYF. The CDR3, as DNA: TGTGCCAGCAGCTTATTCCCCGAGGGTCTCCAAGAGACCCAGTACTTC.

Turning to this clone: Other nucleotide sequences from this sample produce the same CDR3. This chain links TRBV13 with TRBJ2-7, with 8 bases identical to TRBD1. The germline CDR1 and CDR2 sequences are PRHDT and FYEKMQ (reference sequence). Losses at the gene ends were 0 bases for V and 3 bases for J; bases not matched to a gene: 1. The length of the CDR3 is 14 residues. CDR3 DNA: TGTGCCAGCAGCTTAGGGGACAGGGACTACGAGCAGTACTTC. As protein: CASSLGDRDYEQYF.

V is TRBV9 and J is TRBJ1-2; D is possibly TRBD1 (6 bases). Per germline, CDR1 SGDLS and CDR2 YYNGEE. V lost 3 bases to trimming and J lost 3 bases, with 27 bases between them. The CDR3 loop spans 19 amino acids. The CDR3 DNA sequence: TGTGCCAGCAGCGAGGGCTCAGGGGAGGTATTGCGACGGGACTATGGCTACACCTTC. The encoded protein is CASSEGSGEVLRRDYGYTF.

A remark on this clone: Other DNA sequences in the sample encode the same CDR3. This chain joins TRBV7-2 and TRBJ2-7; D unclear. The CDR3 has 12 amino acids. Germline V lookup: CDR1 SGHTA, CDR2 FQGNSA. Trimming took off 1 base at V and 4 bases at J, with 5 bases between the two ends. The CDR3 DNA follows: TGTGCCAGCAGCTTAGATCCGTACGAGCAGTACTTC. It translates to CASSLDPYEQYF. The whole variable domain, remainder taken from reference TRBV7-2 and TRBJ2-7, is GAGVSQSPSNKVTEKGKDVELRCDPISGHTALYWYRQSLGQGLEFLIYFQGNSAPDKSGLPSDRFSAERTGGSVSTLTIQRTQQEDSAVYLCASSLDPYEQYFGPGTRLTVT.

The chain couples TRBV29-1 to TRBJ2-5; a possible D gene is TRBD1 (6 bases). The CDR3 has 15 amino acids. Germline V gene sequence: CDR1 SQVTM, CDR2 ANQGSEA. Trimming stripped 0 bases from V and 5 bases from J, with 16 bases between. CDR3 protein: CSVEDPGQPSETQYF. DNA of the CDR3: TGCAGCGTTGAAGACCCGGGACAACCGTCGGAGACCCAGTACTTC.

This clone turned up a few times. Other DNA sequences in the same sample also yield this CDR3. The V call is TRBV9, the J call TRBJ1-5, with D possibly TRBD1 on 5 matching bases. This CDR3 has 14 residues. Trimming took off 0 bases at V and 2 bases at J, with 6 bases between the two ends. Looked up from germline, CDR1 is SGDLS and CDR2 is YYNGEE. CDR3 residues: CASSVGGGNQPQHF. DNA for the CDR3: TGTGCCAGCAGCGTAGGAGGGGGCAATCAGCCCCAGCATTTT. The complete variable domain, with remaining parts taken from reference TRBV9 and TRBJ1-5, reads DSGVTQTPKHLITATGQRVTLRCSPRSGDLSVYWYQQSLDQGLQFLIQYYNGEERAKGNILERFSAQQFPDLHSELNLSSLELGDSALYFCASSVGGGNQPQHFGDGTRLSIL.

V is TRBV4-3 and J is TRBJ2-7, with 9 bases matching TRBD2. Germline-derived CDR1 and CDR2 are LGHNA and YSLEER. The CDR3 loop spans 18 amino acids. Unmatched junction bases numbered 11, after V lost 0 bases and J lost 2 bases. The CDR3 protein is CASSQDLKSGRSTYEQYF. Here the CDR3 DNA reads TGCGCCAGCAGCCAAGATCTTAAAAGCGGGAGGTCGACCTACGAGCAGTACTTC.

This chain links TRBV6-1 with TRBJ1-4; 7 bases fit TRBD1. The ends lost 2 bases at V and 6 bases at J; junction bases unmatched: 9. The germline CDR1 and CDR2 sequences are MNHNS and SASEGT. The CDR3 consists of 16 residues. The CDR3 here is CASSEIPTGNDEKLFF. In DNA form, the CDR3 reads TGTGCCAGCAGTGAAATCCCGACAGGGAACGATGAAAAACTGTTTTTT.